This T cell receptor (beta chain) was sequenced during a study of shared clonotypes between healthy human individuals. The wider study: Participating donors consisted of a couple of women and a few men aged 18 to 49.

CD45RO-negative, CCR7-positively selected cells formed the naive CD8 fraction, excluding terminally differentiated effector memory CD45RA+ cells. Donors comprised only Caucasian adults living in Nashville, Tennessee. Here immunoSEQ multiplex PCR was the method, and the copy in TCRdb shows in-frame clones only, minus some. The sample has more than 2 million clones; over 85% are singletons. CDR3 length equals 14 residues. Looked up from germline, CDR1 is SGHAT and CDR2 is FQDESV (reference sequence). V was trimmed by 4 bases and J by 5 bases, leaving 14 bases between them. The J gene is TRBJ2-5, the V gene TRBV11-1; D perhaps matches TRBD2 (6 bases). Source material: naive CD8+ T cells from PBMCs. The TCR sequence derives from a man aged 18 to 29 in good health. Some clones in this sample may be carry-over from other donors' samples. The CDR3 is CASSSPDGGETQYF. In nucleotides, the CDR3 is TGTGCCAGCAGCTCACCAGACGGAGGGGAGACCCAGTACTTC. The variable domain in full, completed from reference TRBV11-1 and TRBJ2-5, reads EAEVAQSPRYKITEKSQAVAFWCDPISGHATLYWYRQILGQGPELLVQFQDESVVDDSQLPKDRFSAERLKGVDSTLKIQPAELGDSAMYLCASSSPDGGETQYFGPGTRLLVL.